This T cell receptor (beta chain) was recorded in a study of blood T cells in healthy people across ages. For the second PCR, which ran for about 7 to 12 cycles, a sample-barcoded 5' primer and a J-beta primer mix were used. From the 5' RACE reads, TCRdb called clonotypes with MiXCR, one entry per CDR3 protein. The sample carries about 1,800,000 distinct CDR3 sequences, 28% recorded once. The CDR3 is 14 residues long. Trimming cost V 8 bases and J 5 bases; bases outside gene matches: 6. Germline V gene sequence: CDR1 SEHNR, CDR2 FQNEAQ (reference sequence). This chain connects TRBV7-9 to TRBJ1-6; 7 bases match TRBD1. The sequencing sample was made of blood. The clonotype was recovered from a woman aged 25 to 39 in good health. The CDR3 here is CASAGQVNNSPLHF. The CDR3 DNA reads as TGTGCCAGCGCTGGACAGGTTAATAATTCACCCCTCCACTTT.